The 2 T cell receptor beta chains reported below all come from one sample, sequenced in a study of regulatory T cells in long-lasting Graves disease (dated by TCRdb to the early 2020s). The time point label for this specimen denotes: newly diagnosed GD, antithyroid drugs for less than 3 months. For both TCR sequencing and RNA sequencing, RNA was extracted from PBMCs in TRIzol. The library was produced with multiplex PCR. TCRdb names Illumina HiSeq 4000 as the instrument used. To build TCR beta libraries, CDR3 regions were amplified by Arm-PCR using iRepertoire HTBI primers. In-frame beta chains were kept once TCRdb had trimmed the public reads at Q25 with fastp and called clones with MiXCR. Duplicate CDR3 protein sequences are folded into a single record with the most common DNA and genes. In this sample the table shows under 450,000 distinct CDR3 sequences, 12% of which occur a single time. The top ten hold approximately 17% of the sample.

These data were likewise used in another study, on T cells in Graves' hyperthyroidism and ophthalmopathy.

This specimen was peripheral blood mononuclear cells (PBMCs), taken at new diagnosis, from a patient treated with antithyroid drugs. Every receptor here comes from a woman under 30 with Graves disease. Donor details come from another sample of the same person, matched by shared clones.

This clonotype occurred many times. CDR3 residues: CASTGARGWTDTQYF. CDR3 in DNA: TGTGCCAGCACCGGAGCGAGGGGGTGGACAGATACGCAGTATTTT. The chain joins TRBV2 to TRBJ2-3; tentative D call: TRBD1 (6 bases). Germline assignment: CDR1 SNHLY and CDR2 FYNNEI. V lost 7 bases and J lost 3, with 17 bases in between. CDR3 length: 15 amino acids.

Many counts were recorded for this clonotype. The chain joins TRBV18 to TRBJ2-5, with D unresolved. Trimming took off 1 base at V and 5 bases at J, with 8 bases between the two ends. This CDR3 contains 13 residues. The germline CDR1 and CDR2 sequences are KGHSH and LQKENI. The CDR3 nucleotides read TGTGCCAGCTCACCACGGGCTGTTGAGACCCAGTACTTC. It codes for CASSPRAVETQYF.